This T cell receptor beta chain was sequenced for a study of early T cells in non-severe SARS-CoV-2 infection. Study details: The authors sequenced bulk RNA from unsorted whole blood, leaving chains unpaired.

Individual cDNA molecules were tagged with unique molecular identifiers. TCRdb used MiXCR to reprocess the 5' RACE reads, holding one entry per CDR3 protein. The table shows about 32,000 distinct CDR3 sequences, with 5% to 6.5% occurring only once. In its sample, this clonotype was seen many times. V lost 2 bases and J lost 4; bases outside the gene matches: 8. CDR1 and CDR2 (germline): MNHNS, SASEGT. The CDR3 loop spans 16 amino acids. This clonotype originated in an adult who was a healthcare worker with PCR-confirmed SARS-CoV-2 infection or an uninfected control (not recorded which). The specimen was whole blood. The chain uses TRBV6-1 and TRBJ1-5, with 7 bases matching TRBD1. CDR3 protein: CASSERQGQMNQPQHF. CDR3 nucleotides: TGTGCCAGCAGTGAACGTCAGGGACAGATGAATCAGCCCCAGCATTTT.